The 12 T cell receptor beta chains below were found in one sample sequenced in a study of radiotherapy plus CTLA-4 blockade in lung cancer. TCRdb's copy holds only in-frame clones and misses some; the assay was immunoSEQ multiplex PCR. The sample records about 49,000 clones, around 76% being singletons. Material: peripheral blood, obtained from a patient treated with radiotherapy plus ipilimumab. The receptors come from a human donor with non-small cell lung cancer who had stable disease on radiotherapy plus ipilimumab.

This chain links TRBV7-9 with TRBJ2-3; tentatively, D is TRBD1 (5 bases). V gave up 2 bases and J gave up 4 bases, with 16 bases separating them. Per germline, CDR1 SEHNR and CDR2 FQNEAQ (reference sequence). This CDR3 comprises 16 residues. For the CDR3, the DNA is TGTGCCAGCAGCTTAAGGGGCCAGCTCTTACCAGATACGCAGTATTTT. Translating it yields CASSLRGQLLPDTQYF. The full variable domain, in which reference TRBV7-9 and TRBJ2-3 provide the parts outside the CDR3, is DTGVSQNPRHKITKRGQNVTFRCDPISEHNRLYWYRQTLGQGPEFLTYFQNEAQLEKSRLLSDRFSAERPKGSFSTLEIQRTEQGDSAMYLCASSLRGQLLPDTQYFGPGTRLTVL.

As DNA, the CDR3 is TGTGCCAGCAGCTTCCGACAGGGGGCAGAGTCACCCCTCCACTTT. It encodes CASSFRQGAESPLHF. This chain joins TRBV9 and TRBJ1-6, with TRBD1 identical over 10 bases. The CDR3 has 15 residues. CDR1 is SGDLS and CDR2 is YYNGEE in the germline V gene. The J segment lost 10 bases and the V segment lost 4 bases, leaving 8 bases of the junction unmatched.

The chain combines TRBV2 with TRBJ2-2; D may be TRBD1 (5 bases). This CDR3 spans 12 amino acids. Germline lookup yields CDR1 SNHLY and CDR2 FYNNEI. V dropped 1 base and J dropped 9 bases, with 6 bases sitting between them. CDR3 residues: CASSEGQWELFF. CDR3 nucleotides: TGTGCCAGCAGTGAAGGACAGTGGGAGCTGTTTTTT.

This clone turned up a few times. This chain uses TRBV9 with TRBJ1-2; TRBD1 is a possible D gene (5 bases). The V gene lost 1 base and the J gene lost 7 bases, with 11 bases spanning the gap. CDR3 length: 13 residues. Germline V gives CDR1 SGDLS, CDR2 YYNGEE. The CDR3: CASSVHQRGGYTF. The CDR3 region has the DNA TGTGCCAGCAGCGTACATCAGAGGGGTGGCTACACCTTC.

Of note for this clone: This sample also contains other DNA sequences that code for the same CDR3. This rearrangement joins TRBV6-5 to TRBJ1-5; tentatively, D is TRBD1 (5 bases). Trimming shortened V by 6 bases and J by 0 bases, and 9 bases separated the two germline ends. CDR3 length: 14 amino acids. Per germline, CDR1 MNHEY and CDR2 SVGAGI. As DNA, the CDR3 is TGTGCCAGCAGCAGGGATTATAGCAATCAGCCCCAGCATTTT. It codes for CASSRDYSNQPQHF.

V is TRBV6-5 and J is TRBJ1-4, with 7 nucleotides matching TRBD1. The germline gives CDR1 MNHEY, CDR2 SVGAGI. The CDR3 spans 16 residues. The ends lost 4 bases at V and 8 bases at J; junction bases unmatched: 13. In DNA, the CDR3 is TGTGCCAGCAGTTCCATGGCAGGGGGATTAGGGGAAAAACTGTTTTTT. Translated: CASSSMAGGLGEKLFF.

This clone was picked up one time. The gene calls are TRBV19 and TRBJ1-2; D remains unclear. With 6 bases removed from V and 8 bases from J, the gap between germline ends came to 19 bases. The CDR3 extends over 14 amino acids. Germline values: CDR1 LNHDA, CDR2 SQIVND (reference sequence). CDR3 DNA sequence: TGTGCCAGTAGCCCCCCTTTGGGGAGTCGAGGCTACACCTTC. This translates into CASSPPLGSRGYTF. Full variable domain (remainder filled in from reference TRBV19 and TRBJ1-2): DGGITQSPKYLFRKEGQNVTLSCEQNLNHDAMYWYRQDPGQGLRLIYYSQIVNDFQKGDIAEGYSVSREKKESFPLTVTSAQKNPTAFYLCASSPPLGSRGYTFGSGTRLTVV.

This clone was recorded a few times. J is TRBJ1-6 and V is TRBV19; 7 bases are shared with TRBD1. Germline-derived CDR1 and CDR2 are LNHDA and SQIVND (reference sequence). The V and J ends lost 6 bases and 6 bases, in that order; junction bases with no gene match: 2. The CDR3 loop spans 13 amino acids. CDR3 in amino acids: CASRRQGNSPLHF. The CDR3 DNA sequence: TGTGCCAGTAGGCGACAGGGTAATTCACCCCTCCACTTT.

This clone appeared a single time. This chain joins TRBV4-3 and TRBJ2-3; 14 nucleotides agree with TRBD2. The CDR3 is made up of 16 amino acids. Germline V CDR1 and CDR2: LGHNA, YSLEER. V dropped 4 bases and J dropped 6; count of bases not matched to a gene: 6. The CDR3 nucleotides read TGCGCCAGCAGCCGGACTAGCGGGGGGCCGGGGGATACGCAGTATTTT. Protein: CASSRTSGGPGDTQYF.

The genes are TRBV25-1 and TRBJ1-1; D possibly corresponds to TRBD1 (5 bases). The germline V gene has CDR1 MGHDK and CDR2 SYGVNS. CDR3 length equals 11 residues. The V gene lost 7 bases and the J gene lost 6 bases, with 9 bases spanning the gap. The CDR3 sequence is CASTGGAEAFF. DNA of the CDR3: TGTGCCAGCACCGGGGGGGCTGAAGCTTTCTTT. Complete variable domain (other parts from reference TRBV25-1 and TRBJ1-1): EADIYQTPRYLVIGTGKKITLECSQTMGHDKMYWYQQDPGMELHLIHYSYGVNSTEKGDLSSESTVSRIRTEHFPLTLESARPSHTSQYLCASTGGAEAFFGQGTRLTVV.

This clone showed up just a few times. The chain employs TRBV5-5 and TRBJ2-5; tentatively, D is TRBD1 or TRBD2 (5 bases each). Germline V gene sequence: CDR1 SGHKS, CDR2 YYEKEE (reference sequence). The length of the CDR3 is 14 residues. V shed 0 bases and J shed 1 base, with 7 bases lying between them. CDR3 nucleotide sequence: TGTGCCAGCAGCTTGGGAGGGGTCCAAGAGACCCAGTACTTC. Amino acids: CASSLGGVQETQYF.

The chain uses TRBV18 and TRBJ1-6; no clear D. The V gene lost 4 bases and the J gene lost 11 bases, with 15 bases spanning the gap. This CDR3 spans 14 amino acids. CDR1 and CDR2 (germline): KGHSH, LQKENI. The chain's CDR3 is CASSLKESVAPLHF. In DNA form, the CDR3 reads TGTGCCAGCTCACTAAAGGAGTCGGTAGCACCCCTCCACTTT.